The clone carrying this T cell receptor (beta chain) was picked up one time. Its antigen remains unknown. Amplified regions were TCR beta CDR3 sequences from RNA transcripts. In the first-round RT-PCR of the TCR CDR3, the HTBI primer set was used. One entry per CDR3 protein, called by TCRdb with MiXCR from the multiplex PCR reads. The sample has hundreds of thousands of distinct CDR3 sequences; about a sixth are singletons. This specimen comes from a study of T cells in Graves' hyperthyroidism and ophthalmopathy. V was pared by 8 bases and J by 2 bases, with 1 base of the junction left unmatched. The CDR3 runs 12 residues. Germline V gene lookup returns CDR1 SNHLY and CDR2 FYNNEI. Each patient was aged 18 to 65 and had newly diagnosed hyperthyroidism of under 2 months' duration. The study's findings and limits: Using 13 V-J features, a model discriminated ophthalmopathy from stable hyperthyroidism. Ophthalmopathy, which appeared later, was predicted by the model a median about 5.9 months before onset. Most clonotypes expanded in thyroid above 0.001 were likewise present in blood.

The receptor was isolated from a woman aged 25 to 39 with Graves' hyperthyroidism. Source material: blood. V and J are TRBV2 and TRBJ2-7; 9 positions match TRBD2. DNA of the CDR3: TGTGCCAGCGCTAGCGGGACCTACGAGCAGTACTTC. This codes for CASASGTYEQYF.